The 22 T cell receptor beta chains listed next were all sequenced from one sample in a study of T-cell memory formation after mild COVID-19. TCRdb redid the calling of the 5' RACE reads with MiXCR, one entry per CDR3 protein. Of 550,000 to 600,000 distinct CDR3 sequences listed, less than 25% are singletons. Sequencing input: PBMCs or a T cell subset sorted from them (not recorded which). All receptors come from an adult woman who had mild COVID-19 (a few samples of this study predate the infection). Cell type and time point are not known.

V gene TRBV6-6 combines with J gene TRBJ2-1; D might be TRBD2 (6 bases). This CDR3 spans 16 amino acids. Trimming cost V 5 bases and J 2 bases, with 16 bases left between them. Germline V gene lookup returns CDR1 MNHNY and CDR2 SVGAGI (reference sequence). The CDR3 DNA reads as TGTGCCAGCAGTCCTCGGGGACTTAACACCTACAATGAGCAGTTCTTC. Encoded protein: CASSPRGLNTYNEQFF.

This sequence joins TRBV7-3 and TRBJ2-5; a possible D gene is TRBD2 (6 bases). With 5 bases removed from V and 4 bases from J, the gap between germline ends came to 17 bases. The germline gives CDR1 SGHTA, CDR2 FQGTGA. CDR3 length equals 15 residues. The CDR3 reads CASSRSSKAGETQYF. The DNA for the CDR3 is TGTGCCAGCAGCCGTTCATCCAAAGCGGGAGAGACCCAGTACTTC. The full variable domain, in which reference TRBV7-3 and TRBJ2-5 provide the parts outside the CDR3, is GAGVSQTPSNKVTEKGKYVELRCDPISGHTALYWYRQSLGQGPEFLIYFQGTGAADDSGLPNDRFFAVRPEGSVSTLKIQRTERGDSAVYLCASSRSSKAGETQYFGPGTRLLVL.

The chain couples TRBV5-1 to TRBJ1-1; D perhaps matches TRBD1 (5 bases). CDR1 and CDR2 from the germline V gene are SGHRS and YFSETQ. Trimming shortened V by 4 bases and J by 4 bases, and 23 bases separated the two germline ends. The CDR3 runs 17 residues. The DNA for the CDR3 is TGCGCCAGCAGCCGATCAACCGGGGCAGCCTTGGGCACTGAAGCTTTCTTT. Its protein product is CASSRSTGAALGTEAFF.

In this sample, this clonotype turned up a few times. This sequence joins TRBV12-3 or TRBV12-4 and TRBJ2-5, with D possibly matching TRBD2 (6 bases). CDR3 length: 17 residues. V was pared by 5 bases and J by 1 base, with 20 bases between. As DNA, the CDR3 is TGTGCCAGCAGTCCCCAAGGGAGCGGGTCTTTCCAAGAGACCCAGTACTTC. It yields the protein CASSPQGSGSFQETQYF.

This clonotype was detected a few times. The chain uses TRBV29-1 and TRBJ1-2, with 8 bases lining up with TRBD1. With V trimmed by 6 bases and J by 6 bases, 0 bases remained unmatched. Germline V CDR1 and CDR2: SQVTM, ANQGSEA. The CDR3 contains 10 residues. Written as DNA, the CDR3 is TGCAGCGTGGGACAGGATGGCTACACCTTC. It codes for CSVGQDGYTF.

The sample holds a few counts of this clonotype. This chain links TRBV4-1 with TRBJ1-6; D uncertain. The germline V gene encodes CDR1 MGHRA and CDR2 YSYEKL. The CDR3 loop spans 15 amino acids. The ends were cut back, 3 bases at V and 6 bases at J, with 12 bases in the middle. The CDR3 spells CASSQWQEVNSPLHF. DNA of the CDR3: TGCGCCAGCAGCCAGTGGCAGGAAGTTAATTCACCCCTCCACTTT.

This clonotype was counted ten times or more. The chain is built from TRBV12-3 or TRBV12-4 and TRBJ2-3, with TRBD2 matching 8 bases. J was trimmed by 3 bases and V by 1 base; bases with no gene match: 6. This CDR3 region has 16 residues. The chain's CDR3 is CASSLGTSRRTDTQYF. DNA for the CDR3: TGTGCCAGCAGTTTAGGGACTAGCAGGCGTACAGATACGCAGTATTTT.

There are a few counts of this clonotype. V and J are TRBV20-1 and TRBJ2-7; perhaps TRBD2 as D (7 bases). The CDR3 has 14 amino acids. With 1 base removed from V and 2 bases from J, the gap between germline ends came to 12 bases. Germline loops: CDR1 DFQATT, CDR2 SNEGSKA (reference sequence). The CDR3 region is CSARVAGAAYEQYF. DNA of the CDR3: TGCAGTGCTAGAGTGGCGGGGGCGGCCTACGAGCAGTACTTC.

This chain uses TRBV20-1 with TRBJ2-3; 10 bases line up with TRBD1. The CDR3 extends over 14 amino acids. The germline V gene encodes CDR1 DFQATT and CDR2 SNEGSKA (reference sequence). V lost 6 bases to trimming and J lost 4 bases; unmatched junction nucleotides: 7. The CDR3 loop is CSAGQGFGPDTQYF. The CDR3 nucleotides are TGCAGTGCGGGACAGGGGTTCGGACCAGATACGCAGTATTTT.

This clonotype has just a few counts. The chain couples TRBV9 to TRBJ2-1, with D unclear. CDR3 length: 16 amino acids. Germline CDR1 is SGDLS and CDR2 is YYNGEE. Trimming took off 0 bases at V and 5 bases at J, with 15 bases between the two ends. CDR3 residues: CASSVGPTKINNEQFF. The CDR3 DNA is TGTGCCAGCAGCGTAGGACCCACAAAAATAAACAATGAGCAGTTCTTC.

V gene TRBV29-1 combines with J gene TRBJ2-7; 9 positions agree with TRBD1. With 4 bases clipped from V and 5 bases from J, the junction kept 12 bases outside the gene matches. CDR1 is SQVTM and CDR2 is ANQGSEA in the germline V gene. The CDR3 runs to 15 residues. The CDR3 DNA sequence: TGCAGCGTTGTACCGGGACAGGGTATTCGTGACGAGCAGTACTTC. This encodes CSVVPGQGIRDEQYF.

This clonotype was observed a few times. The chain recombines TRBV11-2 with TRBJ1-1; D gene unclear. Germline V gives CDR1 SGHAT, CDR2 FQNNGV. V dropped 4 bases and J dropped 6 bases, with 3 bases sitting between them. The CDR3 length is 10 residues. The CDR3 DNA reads TGTGCCAGCAGCTACGCTGAAGCTTTCTTT. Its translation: CASSYAEAFF.

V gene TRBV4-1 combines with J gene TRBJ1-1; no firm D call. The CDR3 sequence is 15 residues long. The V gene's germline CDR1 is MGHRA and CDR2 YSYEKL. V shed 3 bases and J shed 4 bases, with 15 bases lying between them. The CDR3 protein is CASSQSLQSSTEAFF. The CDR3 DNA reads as TGCGCCAGCAGCCAGTCACTCCAGTCTTCCACTGAAGCTTTCTTT.

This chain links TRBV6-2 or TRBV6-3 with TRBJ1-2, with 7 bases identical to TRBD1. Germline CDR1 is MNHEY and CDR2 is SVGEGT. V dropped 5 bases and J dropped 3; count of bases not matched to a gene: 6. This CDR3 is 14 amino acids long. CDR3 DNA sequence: TGTGCCAGCAGTCCGGGACAGCCATACTATGGCTACACCTTC. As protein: CASSPGQPYYGYTF.

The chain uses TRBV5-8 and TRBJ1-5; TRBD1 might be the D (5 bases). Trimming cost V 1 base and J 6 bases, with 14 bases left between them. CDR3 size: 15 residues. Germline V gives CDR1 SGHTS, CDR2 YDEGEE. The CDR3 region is CASSLRGRDIQPQHF. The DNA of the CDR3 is TGTGCCAGCAGCTTGCGTGGCAGGGATATTCAGCCCCAGCATTTT.

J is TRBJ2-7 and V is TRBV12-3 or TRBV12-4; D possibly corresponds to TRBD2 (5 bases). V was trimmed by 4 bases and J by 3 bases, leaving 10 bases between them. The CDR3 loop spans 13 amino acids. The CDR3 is CASSSRLLYEQYF. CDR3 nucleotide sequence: TGTGCCAGCAGTTCTCGACTACTCTACGAGCAGTACTTC.

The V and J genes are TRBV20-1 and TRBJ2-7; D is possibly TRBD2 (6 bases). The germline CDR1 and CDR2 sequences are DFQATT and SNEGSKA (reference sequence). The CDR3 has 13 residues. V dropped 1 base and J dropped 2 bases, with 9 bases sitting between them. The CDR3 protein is CSARGRGTYEQYF. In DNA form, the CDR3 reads TGCAGTGCTAGAGGTCGCGGGACCTACGAGCAGTACTTC.

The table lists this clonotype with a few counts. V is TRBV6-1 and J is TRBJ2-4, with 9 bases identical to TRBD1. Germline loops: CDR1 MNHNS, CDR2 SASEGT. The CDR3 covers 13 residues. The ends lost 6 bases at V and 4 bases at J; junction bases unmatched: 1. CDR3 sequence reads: CASRGTGKNIQYF. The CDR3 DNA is TGTGCCAGCAGGGGGACAGGGAAAAACATTCAGTACTTC.

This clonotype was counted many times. The CDR3 loop reads CASSQADREPYNEQFF. The CDR3 region has the DNA TGTGCCAGCAGCCAGGCTGACAGGGAACCTTACAATGAGCAGTTCTTC. The V and J genes are TRBV4-2 and TRBJ2-1; TRBD1 agrees at 7 bases. The trim removed 3 bases at V and 4 bases at J, leaving 9 bases unmatched. The CDR3 totals 16 residues. Germline V lookup: CDR1 LGHNA, CDR2 YNFKEQ.

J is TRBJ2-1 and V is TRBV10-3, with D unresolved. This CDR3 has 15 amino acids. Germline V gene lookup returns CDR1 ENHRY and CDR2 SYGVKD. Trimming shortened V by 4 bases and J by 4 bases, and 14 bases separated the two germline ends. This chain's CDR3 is CAISGMTIQYNEQFF. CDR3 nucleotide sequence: TGTGCCATCAGTGGTATGACCATACAATACAATGAGCAGTTCTTC.

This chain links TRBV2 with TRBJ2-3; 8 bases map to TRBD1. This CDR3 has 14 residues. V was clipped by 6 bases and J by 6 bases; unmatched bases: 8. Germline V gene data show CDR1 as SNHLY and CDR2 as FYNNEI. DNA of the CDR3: TGTGCCAGCAGGGCCAGGGGGCAAGGGGATACGCAGTATTTT. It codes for CASRARGQGDTQYF.

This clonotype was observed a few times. In DNA, the CDR3 is TGTGCCAGTAGTAGGACAGTAGCGTCCTACGAGCAGTACTTC. It translates to CASSRTVASYEQYF. This chain joins TRBV19 and TRBJ2-7, with D perhaps matching TRBD1 (6 bases). Germline V CDR1 and CDR2: LNHDA, SQIVND (reference sequence). Trimming took off 4 bases at V and 1 base at J, with 11 bases between the two ends. The CDR3 spans 14 residues.